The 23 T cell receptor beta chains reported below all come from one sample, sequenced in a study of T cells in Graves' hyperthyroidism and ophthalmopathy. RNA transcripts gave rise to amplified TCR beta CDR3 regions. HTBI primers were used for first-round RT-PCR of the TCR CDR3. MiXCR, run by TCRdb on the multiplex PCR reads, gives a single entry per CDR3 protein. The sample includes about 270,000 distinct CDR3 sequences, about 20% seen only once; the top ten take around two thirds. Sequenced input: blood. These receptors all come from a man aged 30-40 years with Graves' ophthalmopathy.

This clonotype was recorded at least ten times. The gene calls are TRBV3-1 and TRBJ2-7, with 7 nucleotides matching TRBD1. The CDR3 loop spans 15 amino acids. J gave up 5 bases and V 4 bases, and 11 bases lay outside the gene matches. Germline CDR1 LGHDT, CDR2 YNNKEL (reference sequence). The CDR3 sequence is CASSLSDRIGNEQYF. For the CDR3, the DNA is TGTGCCAGCAGCCTCTCGGACAGGATCGGAAACGAGCAGTACTTC.

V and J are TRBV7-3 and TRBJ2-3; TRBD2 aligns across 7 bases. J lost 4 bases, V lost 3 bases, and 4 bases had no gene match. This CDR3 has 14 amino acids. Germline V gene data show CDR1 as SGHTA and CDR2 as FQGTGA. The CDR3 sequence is CASSFNSGSDTQYF. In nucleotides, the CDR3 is TGTGCCAGCAGCTTTAATAGCGGGTCAGATACGCAGTATTTT.

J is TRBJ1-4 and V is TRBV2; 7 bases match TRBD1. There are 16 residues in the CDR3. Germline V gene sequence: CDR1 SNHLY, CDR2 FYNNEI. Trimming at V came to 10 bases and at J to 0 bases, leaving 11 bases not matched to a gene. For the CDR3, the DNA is TGTGCCACCGAGAGGGACAGACTTGCAACTAATGAAAAACTGTTTTTT. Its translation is CATERDRLATNEKLFF.

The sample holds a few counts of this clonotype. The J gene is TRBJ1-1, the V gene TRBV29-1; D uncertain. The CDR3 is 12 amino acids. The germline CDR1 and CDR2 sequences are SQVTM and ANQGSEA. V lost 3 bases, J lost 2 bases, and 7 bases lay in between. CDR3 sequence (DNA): TGCAGCGTTGACGGGAGTAACACTGAAGCTTTCTTT. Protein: CSVDGSNTEAFF.

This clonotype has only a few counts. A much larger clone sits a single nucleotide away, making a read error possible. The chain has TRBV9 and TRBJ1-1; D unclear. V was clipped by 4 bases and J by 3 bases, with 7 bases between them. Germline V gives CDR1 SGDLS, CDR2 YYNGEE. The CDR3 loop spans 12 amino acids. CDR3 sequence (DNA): TGTGCCAGCAGCAATGAGTACACTGAAGCTTTCTTT. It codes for CASSNEYTEAFF.

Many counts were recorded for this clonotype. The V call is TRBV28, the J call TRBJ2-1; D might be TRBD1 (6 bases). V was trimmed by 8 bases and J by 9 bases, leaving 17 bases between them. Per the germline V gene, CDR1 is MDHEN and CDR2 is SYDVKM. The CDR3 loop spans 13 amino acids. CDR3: CASQLDGTLEQFF. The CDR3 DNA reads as TGTGCCAGCCAATTGGACGGGACACTTGAGCAGTTCTTC.

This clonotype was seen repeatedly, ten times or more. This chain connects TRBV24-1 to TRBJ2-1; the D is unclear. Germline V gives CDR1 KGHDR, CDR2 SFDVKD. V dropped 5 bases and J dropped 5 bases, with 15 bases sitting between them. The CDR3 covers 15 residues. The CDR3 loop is CATSAKISTHNEQFF. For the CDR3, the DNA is TGTGCCACCAGTGCTAAGATATCCACACACAATGAGCAGTTCTTC.

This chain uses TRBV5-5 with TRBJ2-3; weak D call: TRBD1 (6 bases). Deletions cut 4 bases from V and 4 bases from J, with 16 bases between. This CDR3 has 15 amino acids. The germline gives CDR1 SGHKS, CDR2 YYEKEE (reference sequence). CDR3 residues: CASSPTGKVADTQYF. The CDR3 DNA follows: TGTGCCAGCAGCCCTACAGGGAAAGTAGCAGATACGCAGTATTTT.

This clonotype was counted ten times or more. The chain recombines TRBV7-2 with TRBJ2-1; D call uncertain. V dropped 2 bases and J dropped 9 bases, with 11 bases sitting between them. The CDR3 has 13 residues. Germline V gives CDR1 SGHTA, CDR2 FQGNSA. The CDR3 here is CASSLLGSAEQFF. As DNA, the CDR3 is TGTGCCAGCAGCTTATTGGGTTCGGCTGAGCAGTTCTTC.

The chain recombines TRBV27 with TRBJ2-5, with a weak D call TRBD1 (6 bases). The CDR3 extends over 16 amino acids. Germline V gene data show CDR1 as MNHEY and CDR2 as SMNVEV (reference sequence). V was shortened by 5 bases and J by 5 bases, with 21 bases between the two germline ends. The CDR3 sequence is CASSPNPAGASETQYF. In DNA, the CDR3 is TGTGCCAGCAGTCCTAACCCCGCAGGGGCGAGTGAGACCCAGTACTTC.

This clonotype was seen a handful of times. Here the CDR3 DNA reads TGTGCCAGCAGCTTAGGAGGGGCTGAATTCTACGAGCAGTACTTC. The encoded protein is CASSLGGAEFYEQYF. The V call is TRBV11-3, the J call TRBJ2-7; D possibly uses TRBD1 or TRBD2 (5 bases each). V lost 1 base to trimming and J lost 3 bases, with 13 bases between them. CDR3 length equals 15 residues. Germline loops: CDR1 SGHNT, CDR2 YENEEA.

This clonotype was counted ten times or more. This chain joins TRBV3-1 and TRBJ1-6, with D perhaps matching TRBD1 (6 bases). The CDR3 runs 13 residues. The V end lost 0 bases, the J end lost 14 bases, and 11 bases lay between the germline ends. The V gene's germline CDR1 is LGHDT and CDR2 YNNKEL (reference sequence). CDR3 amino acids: CASSQDPEGALHF. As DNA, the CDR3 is TGTGCCAGCAGCCAAGATCCTGAGGGGGCCCTCCACTTT.

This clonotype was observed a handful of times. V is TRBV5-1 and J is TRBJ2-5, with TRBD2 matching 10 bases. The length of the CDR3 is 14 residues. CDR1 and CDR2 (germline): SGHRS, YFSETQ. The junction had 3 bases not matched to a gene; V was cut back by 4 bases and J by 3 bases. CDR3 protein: CASSAGLAEETQYF. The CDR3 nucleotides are TGCGCCAGCAGCGCTGGACTAGCGGAAGAGACCCAGTACTTC.

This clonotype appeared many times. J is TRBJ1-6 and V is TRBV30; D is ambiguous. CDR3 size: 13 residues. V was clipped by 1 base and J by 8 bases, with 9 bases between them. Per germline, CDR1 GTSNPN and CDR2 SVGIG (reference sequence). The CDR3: CAWSASGDSPLHF. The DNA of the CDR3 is TGTGCCTGGAGTGCATCCGGGGATTCACCCCTCCACTTT.

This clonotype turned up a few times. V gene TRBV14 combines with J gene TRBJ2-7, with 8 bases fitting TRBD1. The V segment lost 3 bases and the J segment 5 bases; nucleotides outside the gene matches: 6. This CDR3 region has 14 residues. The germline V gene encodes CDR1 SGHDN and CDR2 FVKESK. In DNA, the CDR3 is TGTGCCAGCAGCCAGGGACAGGCAAGCCACGAGCAGTACTTC. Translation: CASSQGQASHEQYF.

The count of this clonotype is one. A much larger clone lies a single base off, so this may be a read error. CDR3 DNA sequence: TGTGCCAGCAATTACGCAGGGGCCTACTATGGCTACACCTTC. Translating gives CASNYAGAYYGYTF. J is TRBJ1-2 and V is TRBV6-2 or TRBV6-3; possible D gene TRBD1, 6 bases. Germline V gene lookup returns CDR1 MNHEY and CDR2 SVGEGT. CDR3 length: 14 residues.

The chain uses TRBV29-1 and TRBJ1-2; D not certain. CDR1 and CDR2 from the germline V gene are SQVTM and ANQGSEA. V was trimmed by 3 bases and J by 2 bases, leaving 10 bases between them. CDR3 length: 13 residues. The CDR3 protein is CSVDDGRNYGYTF. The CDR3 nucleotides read TGCAGCGTTGATGATGGCAGAAACTATGGCTACACCTTC.

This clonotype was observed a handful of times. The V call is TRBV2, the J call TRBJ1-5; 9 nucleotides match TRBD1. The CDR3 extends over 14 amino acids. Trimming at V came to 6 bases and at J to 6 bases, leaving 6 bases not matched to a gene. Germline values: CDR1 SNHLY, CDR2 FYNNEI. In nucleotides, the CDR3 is TGTGCCAGCAGCACAGGGGGCGCTACTCAGCCCCAGCATTTT. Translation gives CASSTGGATQPQHF.

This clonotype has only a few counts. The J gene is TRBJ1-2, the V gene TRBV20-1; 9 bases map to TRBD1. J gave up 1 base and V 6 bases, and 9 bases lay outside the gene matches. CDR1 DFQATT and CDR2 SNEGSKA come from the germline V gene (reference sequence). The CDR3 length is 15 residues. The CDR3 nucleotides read TGCAGTGCCTTACTACAGGGGGCGGGTAACTATGGCTACACCTTC. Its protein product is CSALLQGAGNYGYTF.

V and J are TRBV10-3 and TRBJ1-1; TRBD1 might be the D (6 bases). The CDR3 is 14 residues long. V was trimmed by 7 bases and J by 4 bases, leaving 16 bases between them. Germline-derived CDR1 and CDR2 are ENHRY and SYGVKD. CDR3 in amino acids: CAIMSPRGGTEAFF. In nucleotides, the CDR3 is TGTGCCATCATGTCGCCAAGGGGGGGCACTGAAGCTTTCTTT.

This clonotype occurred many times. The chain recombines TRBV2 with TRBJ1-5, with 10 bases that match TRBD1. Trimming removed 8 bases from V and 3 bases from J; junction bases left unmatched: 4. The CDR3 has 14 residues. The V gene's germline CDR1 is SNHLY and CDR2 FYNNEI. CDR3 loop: CASGGQGFNQPQHF. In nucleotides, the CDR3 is TGTGCCAGCGGGGGACAGGGGTTCAATCAGCCCCAGCATTTT.

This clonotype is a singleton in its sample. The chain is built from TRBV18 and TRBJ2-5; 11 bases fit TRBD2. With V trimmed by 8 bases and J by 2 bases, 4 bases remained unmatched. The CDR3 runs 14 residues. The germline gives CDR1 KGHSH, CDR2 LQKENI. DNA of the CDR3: TGTGCCAGCCGAGGGACTAGCGGACAAGAGACCCAGTACTTC. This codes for CASRGTSGQETQYF.

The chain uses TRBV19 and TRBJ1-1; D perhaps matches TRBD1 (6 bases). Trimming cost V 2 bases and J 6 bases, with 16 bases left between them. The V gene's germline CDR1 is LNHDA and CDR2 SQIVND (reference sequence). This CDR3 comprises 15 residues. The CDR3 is CASSISVQSGAEAFF. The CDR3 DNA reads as TGTGCCAGTAGTATATCTGTACAGTCAGGGGCTGAAGCTTTCTTT.